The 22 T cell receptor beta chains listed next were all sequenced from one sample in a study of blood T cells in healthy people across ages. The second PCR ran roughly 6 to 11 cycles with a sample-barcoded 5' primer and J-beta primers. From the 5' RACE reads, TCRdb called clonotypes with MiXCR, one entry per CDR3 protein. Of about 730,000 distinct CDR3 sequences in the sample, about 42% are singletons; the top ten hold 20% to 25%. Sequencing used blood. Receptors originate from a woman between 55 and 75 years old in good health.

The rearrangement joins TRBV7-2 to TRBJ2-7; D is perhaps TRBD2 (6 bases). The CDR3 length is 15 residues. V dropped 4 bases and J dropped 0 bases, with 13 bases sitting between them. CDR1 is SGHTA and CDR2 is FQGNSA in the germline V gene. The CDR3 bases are TGTGCCAGCAGCTGGGGAGGTCCCCGCTCCTACGAGCAGTACTTC. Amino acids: CASSWGGPRSYEQYF.

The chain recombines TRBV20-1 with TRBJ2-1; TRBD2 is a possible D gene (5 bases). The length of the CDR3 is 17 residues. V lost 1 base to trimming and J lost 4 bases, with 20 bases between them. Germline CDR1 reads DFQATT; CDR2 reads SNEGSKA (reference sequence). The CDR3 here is CSARGLDSQGGYNEQFF. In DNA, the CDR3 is TGCAGTGCTAGAGGTTTGGACTCCCAAGGCGGATACAATGAGCAGTTCTTC.

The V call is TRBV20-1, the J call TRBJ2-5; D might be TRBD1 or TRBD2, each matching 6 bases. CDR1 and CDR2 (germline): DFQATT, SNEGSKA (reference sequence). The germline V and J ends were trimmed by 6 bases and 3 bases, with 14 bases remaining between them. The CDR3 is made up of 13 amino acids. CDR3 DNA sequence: TGCAGTGCCAGGGGCGGGGAAGAAGAGACCCAGTACTTC. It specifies CSARGGEEETQYF.

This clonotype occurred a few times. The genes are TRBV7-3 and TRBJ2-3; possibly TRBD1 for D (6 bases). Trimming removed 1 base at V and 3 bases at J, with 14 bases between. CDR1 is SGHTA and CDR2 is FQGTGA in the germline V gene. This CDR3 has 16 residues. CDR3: CASSLNVGRGTDTQYF. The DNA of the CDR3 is TGTGCCAGCAGCTTAAATGTAGGCAGGGGAACAGATACGCAGTATTTT. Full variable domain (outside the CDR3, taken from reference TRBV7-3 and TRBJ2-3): GAGVSQTPSNKVTEKGKYVELRCDPISGHTALYWYRQSLGQGPEFLIYFQGTGAADDSGLPNDRFFAVRPEGSVSTLKIQRTERGDSAVYLCASSLNVGRGTDTQYFGPGTRLTVL.

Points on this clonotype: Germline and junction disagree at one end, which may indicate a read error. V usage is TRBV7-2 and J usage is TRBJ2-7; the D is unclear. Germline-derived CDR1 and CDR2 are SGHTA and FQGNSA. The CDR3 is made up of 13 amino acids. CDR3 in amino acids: CASSLARLYEHYF. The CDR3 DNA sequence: TGTGCCAGCAGCTTAGCGAGACTGTACGAGCATTACTTC.

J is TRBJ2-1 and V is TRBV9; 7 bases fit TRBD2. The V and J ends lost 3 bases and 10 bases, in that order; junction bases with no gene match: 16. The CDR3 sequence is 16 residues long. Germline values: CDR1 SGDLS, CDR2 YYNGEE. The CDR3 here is CASSGGEGTESYEQFF. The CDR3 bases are TGTGCCAGCAGCGGGGGGGAGGGCACCGAATCCTACGAGCAGTTCTTC.

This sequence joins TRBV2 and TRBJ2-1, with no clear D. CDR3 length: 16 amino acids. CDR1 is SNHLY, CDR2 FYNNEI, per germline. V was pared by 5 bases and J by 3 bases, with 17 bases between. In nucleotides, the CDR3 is TGTGCCAGCAGTAGAGAACAGCTAAATCTCTACAATGAGCAGTTCTTC. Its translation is CASSREQLNLYNEQFF.

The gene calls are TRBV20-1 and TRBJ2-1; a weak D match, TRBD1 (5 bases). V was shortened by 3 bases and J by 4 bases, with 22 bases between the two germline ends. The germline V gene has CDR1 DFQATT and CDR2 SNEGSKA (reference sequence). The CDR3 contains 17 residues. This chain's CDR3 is CSARPISGQVHYNEQFF. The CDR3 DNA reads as TGCAGTGCTAGGCCTATCTCAGGGCAAGTACATTACAATGAGCAGTTCTTC.

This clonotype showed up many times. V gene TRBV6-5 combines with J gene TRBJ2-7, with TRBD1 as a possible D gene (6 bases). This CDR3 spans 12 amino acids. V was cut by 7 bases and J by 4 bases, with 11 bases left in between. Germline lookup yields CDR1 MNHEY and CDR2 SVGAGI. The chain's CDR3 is CASTTTGYEQYF. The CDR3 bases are TGTGCCAGCACCACAACAGGGTACGAGCAGTACTTC.

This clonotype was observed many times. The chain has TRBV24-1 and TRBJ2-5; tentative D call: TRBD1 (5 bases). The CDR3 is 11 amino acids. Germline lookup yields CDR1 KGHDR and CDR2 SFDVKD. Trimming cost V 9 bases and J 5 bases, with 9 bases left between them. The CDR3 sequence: CATGAGETQYF. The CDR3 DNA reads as TGTGCCACCGGGGCCGGGGAGACCCAGTACTTC.

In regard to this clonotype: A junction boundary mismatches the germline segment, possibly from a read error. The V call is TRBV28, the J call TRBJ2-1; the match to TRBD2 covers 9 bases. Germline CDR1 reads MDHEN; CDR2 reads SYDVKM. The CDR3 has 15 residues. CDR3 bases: TGTACCAGCAGCTCAACTAGCGGGCCAAACAATGAGCAGTTCTTC. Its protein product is CTSSSTSGPNNEQFF.

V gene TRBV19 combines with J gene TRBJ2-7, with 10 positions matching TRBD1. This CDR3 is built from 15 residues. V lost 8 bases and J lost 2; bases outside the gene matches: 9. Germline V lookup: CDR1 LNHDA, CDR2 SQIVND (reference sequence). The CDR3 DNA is TGTGCCAGTGCCCGAATTGGGACAGGGGCCTACGAGCAGTACTTC. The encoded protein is CASARIGTGAYEQYF. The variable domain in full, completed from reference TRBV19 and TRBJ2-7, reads DGGITQSPKYLFRKEGQNVTLSCEQNLNHDAMYWYRQDPGQGLRLIYYSQIVNDFQKGDIAEGYSVSREKKESFPLTVTSAQKNPTAFYLCASARIGTGAYEQYFGPGTRLTVT.

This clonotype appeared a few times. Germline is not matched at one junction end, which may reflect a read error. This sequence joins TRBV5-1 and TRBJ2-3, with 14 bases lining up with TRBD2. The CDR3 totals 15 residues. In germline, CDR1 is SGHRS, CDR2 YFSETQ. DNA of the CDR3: TGCGCCAGCAGCCTTGGACTAGCGGGAGGTCATACTCAGTATTTT. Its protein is CASSLGLAGGHTQYF. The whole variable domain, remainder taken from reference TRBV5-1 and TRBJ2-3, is KAGVTQTPRYLIKTRGQQVTLSCSPISGHRSVSWYQQTPGQGLQFLFEYFSETQRNKGNFPGRFSGRQFSNSRSEMNVSTLELGDSALYLCASSLGLAGGHTQYFGPGTRLTVL.

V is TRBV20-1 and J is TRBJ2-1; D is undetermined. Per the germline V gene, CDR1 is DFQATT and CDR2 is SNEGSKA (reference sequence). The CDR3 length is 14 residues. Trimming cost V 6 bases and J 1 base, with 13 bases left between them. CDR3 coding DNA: TGCAGTGCCAATAGAGAGCCTTCCTACAATGAGCAGTTCTTC. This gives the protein CSANREPSYNEQFF.

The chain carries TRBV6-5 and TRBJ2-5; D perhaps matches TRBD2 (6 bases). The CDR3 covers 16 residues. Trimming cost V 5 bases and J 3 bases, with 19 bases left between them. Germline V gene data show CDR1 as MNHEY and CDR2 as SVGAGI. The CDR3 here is CASSISHGGNKETQYF. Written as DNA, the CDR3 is TGTGCCAGCAGTATTTCGCATGGGGGGAATAAAGAGACCCAGTACTTC.

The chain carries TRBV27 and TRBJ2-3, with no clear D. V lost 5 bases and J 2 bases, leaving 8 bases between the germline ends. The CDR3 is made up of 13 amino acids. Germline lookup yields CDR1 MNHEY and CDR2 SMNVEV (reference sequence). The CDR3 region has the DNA TGTGCCAGCAGTGTATACTACACAGATACGCAGTATTTT. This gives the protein CASSVYYTDTQYF.

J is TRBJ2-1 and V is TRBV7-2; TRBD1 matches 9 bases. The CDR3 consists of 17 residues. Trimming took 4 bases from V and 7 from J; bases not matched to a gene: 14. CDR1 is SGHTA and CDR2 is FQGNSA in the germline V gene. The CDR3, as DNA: TGTGCCAGCAGCTCGCGACTCCGGGACAGGGTAACGAATGAGCAGTTCTTC. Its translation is CASSSRLRDRVTNEQFF.

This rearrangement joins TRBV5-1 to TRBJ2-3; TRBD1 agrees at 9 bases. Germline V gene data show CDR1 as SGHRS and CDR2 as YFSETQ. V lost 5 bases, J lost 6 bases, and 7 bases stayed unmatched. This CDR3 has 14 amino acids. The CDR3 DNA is TGCGCCAGCAGGCCTCTTGGGACAGGGGATACGCAGTATTTT. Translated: CASRPLGTGDTQYF.

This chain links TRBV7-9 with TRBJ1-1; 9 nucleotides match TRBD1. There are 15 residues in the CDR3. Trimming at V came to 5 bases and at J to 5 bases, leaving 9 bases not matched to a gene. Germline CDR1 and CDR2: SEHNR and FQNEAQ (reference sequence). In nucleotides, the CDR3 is TGTGCCAGCAGCCGGGGACAGGGAGTGGGGACTGAAGCTTTCTTT. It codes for CASSRGQGVGTEAFF.

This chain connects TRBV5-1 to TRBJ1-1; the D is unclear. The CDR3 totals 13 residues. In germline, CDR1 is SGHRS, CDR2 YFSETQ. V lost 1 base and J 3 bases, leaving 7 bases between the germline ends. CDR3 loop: CASSLSSDTEAFF. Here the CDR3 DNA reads TGCGCCAGCAGCTTGAGTTCGGACACTGAAGCTTTCTTT.

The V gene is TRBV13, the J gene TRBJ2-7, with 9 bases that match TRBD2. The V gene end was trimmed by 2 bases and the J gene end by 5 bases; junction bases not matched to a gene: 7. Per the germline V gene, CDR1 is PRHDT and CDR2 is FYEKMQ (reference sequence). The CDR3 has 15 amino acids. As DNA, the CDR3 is TGTGCCAGCAGCTTACGGCTAGCGGGGATCGACGAGCAGTACTTC. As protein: CASSLRLAGIDEQYF.

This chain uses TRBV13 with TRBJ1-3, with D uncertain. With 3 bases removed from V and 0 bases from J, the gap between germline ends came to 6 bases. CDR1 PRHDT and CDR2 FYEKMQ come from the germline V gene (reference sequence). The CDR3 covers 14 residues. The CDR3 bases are TGTGCCAGCAGCTTCACGGACTCTGGAAACACCATATATTTT. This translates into CASSFTDSGNTIYF.